This TCR beta chain came from a study of Graves' ophthalmopathy and Graves' hyperthyroidism. Study results and caveats: Sensitivity reached approximately 88% and specificity roughly 81% for a 13-signature model separating ophthalmopathy from stable hyperthyroidism.

The source of the PBMCs was around 9 ml of fresh peripheral blood. RNA served as the template for amplifying TCR beta CDR3 regions. The workflow started with a first-round RT-PCR run with HTBI primers and then moved on to a second-round multiplex PCR. In TCRdb, the multiplex PCR reads were re-called with MiXCR into one record per CDR3 protein. The sample yields approximately 500,000 distinct CDR3 sequences, approximately 15% seen once. This clonotype came up many times. Its antigen remains unknown. The CDR3 contains 14 residues. V lost 6 bases, J lost 4 bases, and 15 bases lay in between. This clonotype originated in a woman in her 30s with Graves' ophthalmopathy. The V call is TRBV12-3 or TRBV12-4, the J call TRBJ1-2; D is uncertain. Material for sequencing was blood. CDR3 region: CASSANDRFYGYTF. As DNA, the CDR3 is TGTGCCAGCAGCGCCAATGACCGGTTCTATGGCTACACCTTC.